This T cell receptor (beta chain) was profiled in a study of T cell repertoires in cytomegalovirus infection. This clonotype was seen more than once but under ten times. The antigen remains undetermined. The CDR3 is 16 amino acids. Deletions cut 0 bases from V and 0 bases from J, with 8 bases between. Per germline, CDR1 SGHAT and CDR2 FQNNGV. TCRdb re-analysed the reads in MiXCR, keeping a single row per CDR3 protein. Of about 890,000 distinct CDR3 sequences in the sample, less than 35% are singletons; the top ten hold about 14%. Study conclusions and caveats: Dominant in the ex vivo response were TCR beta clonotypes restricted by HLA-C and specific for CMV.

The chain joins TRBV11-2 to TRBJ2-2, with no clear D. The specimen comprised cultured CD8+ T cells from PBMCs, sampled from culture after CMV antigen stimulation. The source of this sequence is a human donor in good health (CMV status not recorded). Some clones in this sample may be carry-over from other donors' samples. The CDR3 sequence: CASSLDIGSNTGELFF. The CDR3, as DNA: TGTGCCAGCAGCTTAGATATAGGGTCGAACACCGGGGAGCTGTTTTTT.